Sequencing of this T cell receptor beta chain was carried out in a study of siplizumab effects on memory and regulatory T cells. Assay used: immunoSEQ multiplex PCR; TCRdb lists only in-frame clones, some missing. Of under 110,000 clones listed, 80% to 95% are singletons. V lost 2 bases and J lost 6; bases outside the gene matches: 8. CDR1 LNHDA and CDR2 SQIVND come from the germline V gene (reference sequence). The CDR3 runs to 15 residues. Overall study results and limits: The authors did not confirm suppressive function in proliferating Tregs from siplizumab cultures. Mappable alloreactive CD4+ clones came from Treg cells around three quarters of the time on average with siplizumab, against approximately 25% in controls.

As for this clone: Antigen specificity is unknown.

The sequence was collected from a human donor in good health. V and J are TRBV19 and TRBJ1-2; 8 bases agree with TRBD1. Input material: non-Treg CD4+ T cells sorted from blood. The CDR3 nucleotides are TGTGCCAGTAGTATACCCGGGACAGGCAAGAATGGCTACACCTTC. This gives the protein CASSIPGTGKNGYTF.